The 20 T cell receptor beta chains reported below all come from one sample, sequenced in a study of human T cells and chemical hapten exposure. Indicated time point: patch test 2, 6 weeks after DPC sensitization. The treatment denotes: therapeutic diphenylcyclopropenone sensitization with weekly scalp DPC. Using its own MiXCR run on the RACE reads, TCRdb lists one record per CDR3 protein. The sample has approximately 92,000 distinct CDR3 sequences, roughly an eighth seen once; the top ten hold 3.2%. The sequencing used whole blood, collected in connection with sensitization to the hapten diphenylcyclopropenone (DPC). These receptors came from a woman in her forties with alopecia areata. Some clones in this sample may be carry-over from other donors' samples.

This clonotype occurred many times. This CDR3 reads CASSWTGGGETQYF. CDR3 nucleotides: TGTGCCAGCAGCTGGACAGGGGGCGGGGAGACCCAGTACTTC. The V call is TRBV7-6, the J call TRBJ2-5; 11 positions agree with TRBD1. This CDR3 spans 14 amino acids. The germline CDR1 and CDR2 sequences are SGHVS and FNYEAQ. V was clipped by 4 bases and J by 5 bases; unmatched bases: 3.

This clonotype was detected only once. The chain recombines TRBV10-3 with TRBJ1-1; D uncertain. V shed 7 bases and J shed 4 bases, with 13 bases lying between them. Germline CDR1 and CDR2: ENHRY and SYGVKD. The CDR3 loop spans 13 amino acids. The CDR3 nucleotides read TGTGCCATCAATCCAGCCTTGGGCACTGAAGCTTTCTTT. Its translation: CAINPALGTEAFF.

This clonotype was counted many times. The J gene is TRBJ2-7, the V gene TRBV7-6, with D possibly matching TRBD1 (5 bases). V was cut by 3 bases and J by 0 bases, with 9 bases left in between. This CDR3 has 14 residues. CDR1 is SGHVS, CDR2 FNYEAQ, per germline. DNA for the CDR3: TGTGCCAGCAGCTTTGGACAAAGCTCCTACGAGCAGTACTTC. Translated: CASSFGQSSYEQYF.

This clonotype appeared a few times. The V gene is TRBV15, the J gene TRBJ2-7; unclear D gene. In germline, CDR1 is LNHNV, CDR2 YYDKDF (reference sequence). The CDR3 has 12 amino acids. V was shortened by 1 base and J by 5 bases, with 6 bases between the two germline ends. In DNA form, the CDR3 reads TGTGCCACCAGCAGAGGCTTCAACGAGCAGTACTTC. Amino acids: CATSRGFNEQYF. Full variable domain (missing parts from reference TRBV15 and TRBJ2-7): DAMVIQNPRYQVTQFGKPVTLSCSQTLNHNVMYWYQQKSSQAPKLLFHYYDKDFNNEADTPDNFQSRRPNTSFCFLDIRSPGLGDTAMYLCATSRGFNEQYFGPGTRLTVT.

This clonotype has more than one count but fewer than ten. V is TRBV6-5 and J is TRBJ2-5; 12 bases are shared with TRBD1. Germline CDR1 is MNHEY and CDR2 is SVGAGI. The CDR3 has 16 amino acids. The junction had 10 bases not matched to a gene; V was cut back by 6 bases and J by 5 bases. CDR3 sequence (DNA): TGTGCCAGCAGCGCCGGGACAGGGGGCGCGTCGGAGACCCAGTACTTC. Translating it yields CASSAGTGGASETQYF.

This clonotype was counted only a few times. This chain uses TRBV7-6 with TRBJ2-3; 13 nucleotides line up with TRBD2. Germline V gene data show CDR1 as SGHVS and CDR2 as FNYEAQ. V trimming: 3 bases; J trimming: 2 bases; junction bases outside the gene matches: 5. The CDR3 loop spans 17 amino acids. Here the CDR3 reads CASSLGTSGIPTDTQYF. DNA for the CDR3: TGTGCCAGCAGCTTGGGGACTAGCGGGATACCCACAGATACGCAGTATTTT.

The rearrangement joins TRBV6-2 or TRBV6-3 to TRBJ1-4; 9 nucleotides line up with TRBD1. This CDR3 spans 15 amino acids. Per germline, CDR1 MNHEY and CDR2 SVGEGT. The junction had 9 bases not matched to a gene; V was cut back by 5 bases and J by 8 bases. The CDR3 bases are TGTGCCAGCAGTAAGAAGACAGGGGGGAACGAAAAACTGTTTTTT. This translates into CASSKKTGGNEKLFF.

The chain recombines TRBV4-3 with TRBJ2-3; D gene uncertain. The V gene lost 1 base and the J gene lost 6 bases, with 17 bases spanning the gap. CDR1 is LGHNA and CDR2 is YSLEER in the germline V gene. This CDR3 comprises 16 residues. The CDR3 protein is CASSQAISTLTDTQYF. DNA for the CDR3: TGCGCCAGCAGCCAAGCGATAAGCACCCTCACGGATACGCAGTATTTT.

This clonotype was observed a handful of times. The chain has TRBV7-8 and TRBJ2-1; D remains ambiguous. Germline V gene lookup returns CDR1 SGHVS and CDR2 FQNEAQ. The CDR3 loop spans 15 amino acids. The V and J ends lost 2 bases and 7 bases respectively, with 15 bases between them. For the CDR3, the DNA is TGTGCCAGCAGCTTACCGGGCCCCTTAAGGAATGAGCAGTTCTTC. As protein: CASSLPGPLRNEQFF.

This clonotype showed up many times. The rearrangement uses TRBV4-2 and TRBJ1-5; D is uncertain. The V end lost 0 bases, the J end lost 1 base, and 4 bases lay between the germline ends. Germline assignment: CDR1 LGHNA and CDR2 YNFKEQ. The CDR3 totals 14 residues. The CDR3 coding sequence is TGTGCCAGCAGCCAAGAGGACAGCAATCAGCCCCAGCATTTT. Translating it yields CASSQEDSNQPQHF.

The V and J genes are TRBV12-3 or TRBV12-4 and TRBJ1-6; D is unclear. The ends were cut back, 1 base at V and 9 bases at J, with 7 bases in the middle. This CDR3 is 13 amino acids long. In DNA form, the CDR3 reads TGTGCCAGCAGTTTAGGGTCCCGTTCACCCCTCCACTTT. It translates to CASSLGSRSPLHF.

This clonotype was seen a few times. This rearrangement joins TRBV3-1 to TRBJ1-4, with D uncertain. CDR1 LGHDT and CDR2 YNNKEL come from the germline V gene (reference sequence). Between the trimmed V and J ends, which lost 1 base and 9 bases, there was a span of 9 bases. The CDR3 sequence is 13 residues long. CDR3 nucleotide sequence: TGTGCCAGCAGCCAAGGCGCGGGAAAAAAACTGTTTTTT. This translates into CASSQGAGKKLFF.

This clonotype has more than one count but fewer than ten. The rearrangement uses TRBV5-4 and TRBJ2-1, with unresolved D. The germline V and J ends were trimmed by 1 base and 0 bases, with 11 bases remaining between them. Germline V lookup: CDR1 SGHNT, CDR2 YYREEE (reference sequence). The CDR3 is 16 amino acids. The CDR3 loop reads CASSLRRQVSYNEQFF. The DNA for the CDR3 is TGTGCCAGCAGCTTGCGGCGGCAGGTCTCCTACAATGAGCAGTTCTTC.

There are many counts of this clonotype. This chain joins TRBV5-1 and TRBJ2-4, with TRBD1 matching 7 bases. In germline, CDR1 is SGHRS, CDR2 YFSETQ. The CDR3 extends over 16 amino acids. With 0 bases clipped from V and 2 bases from J, the junction kept 5 bases outside the gene matches. The CDR3 DNA reads TGCGCCAGCAGCTTGGTCGCAGGGGGTCCCAAAAACATTCAGTACTTC. Encoded protein: CASSLVAGGPKNIQYF.

J is TRBJ1-2 and V is TRBV15; no clear D gene. The V end was cut by 5 bases, the J end by 7 bases, with 8 bases between. The germline CDR1 and CDR2 sequences are LNHNV and YYDKDF (reference sequence). The CDR3 covers 11 residues. The CDR3 nucleotides read TGTGCCACCAGCTTCCACGGTGGCTACACCTTC. Translating it yields CATSFHGGYTF.

V and J are TRBV7-2 and TRBJ1-1, with D possibly matching TRBD1 (6 bases). In germline, CDR1 is SGHTA, CDR2 FQGNSA. V gave up 1 base and J gave up 6 bases, with 18 bases separating them. This CDR3 spans 16 amino acids. The CDR3 region has the DNA TGTGCCAGCAGCTTAGGGTTGGGGGCGGCACGTGCTGAAGCTTTCTTT. It is translated as CASSLGLGAARAEAFF.

This clonotype was observed a few times. The chain carries TRBV10-3 and TRBJ2-6; tentatively, D is TRBD1 (6 bases). Germline V gene data show CDR1 as ENHRY and CDR2 as SYGVKD. Trimming took off 8 bases at V and 0 bases at J, with 17 bases between the two ends. There are 17 residues in the CDR3. The CDR3 sequence is CAIGSAGESSGANVLTF. CDR3 DNA sequence: TGTGCCATCGGAAGCGCAGGGGAATCCTCTGGGGCCAACGTCCTGACTTTC.

This clonotype was seen many times. This sequence joins TRBV10-3 and TRBJ1-2; 10 nucleotides align to TRBD1. The V segment lost 4 bases and the J segment 5 bases; nucleotides outside the gene matches: 4. CDR1 is ENHRY, CDR2 SYGVKD, per germline. This CDR3 is 14 amino acids long. This CDR3 reads CAISGGTGDYGYTF. The CDR3 coding sequence is TGTGCCATCAGTGGGGGGACAGGGGATTATGGCTACACCTTC.

This clonotype was seen more than once but under ten times. The gene calls are TRBV9 and TRBJ2-7; the D call may be TRBD1 or TRBD2 (5 bases each). CDR1 is SGDLS, CDR2 YYNGEE, per germline. This CDR3 is built from 14 residues. Trimming shortened V by 5 bases and J by 0 bases, and 12 bases separated the two germline ends. The CDR3 DNA follows: TGTGCCAGCAGACCGGGGCCGAGCTCCTACGAGCAGTACTTC. Protein sequence: CASRPGPSSYEQYF.

This clonotype was detected only a few times. The rearrangement links TRBV20-1 to TRBJ1-4, with 8 bases fitting TRBD1. Germline CDR1 is DFQATT and CDR2 is SNEGSKA (reference sequence). V lost 6 bases, J lost 6 bases, and 12 bases stayed unmatched. The CDR3 runs 15 residues. Here the CDR3 DNA reads TGCAGTGCCAGATCCGCAGGGGGCGGAGATGAAAAACTGTTTTTT. Encoded protein: CSARSAGGGDEKLFF.